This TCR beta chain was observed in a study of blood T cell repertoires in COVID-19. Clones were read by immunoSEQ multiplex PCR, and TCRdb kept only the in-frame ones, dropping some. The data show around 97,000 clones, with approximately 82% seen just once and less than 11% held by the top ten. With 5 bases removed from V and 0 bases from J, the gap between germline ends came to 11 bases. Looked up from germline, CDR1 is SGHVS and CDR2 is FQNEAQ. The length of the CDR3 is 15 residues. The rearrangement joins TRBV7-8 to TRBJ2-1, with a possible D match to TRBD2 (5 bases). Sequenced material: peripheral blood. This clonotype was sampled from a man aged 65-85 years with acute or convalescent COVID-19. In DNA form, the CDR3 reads TGTGCCAGCAGCCCTAAGCGGAGCTCCTACAATGAGCAGTTCTTC. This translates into CASSPKRSSYNEQFF.